The sequence of this T cell receptor beta chain was determined in a study of tumor and adjacent non-tumor tissue in lung cancer. Study at large: Samples averaged about 4.3 million productive TCRbeta reads each. Study-level results: Patients with more diverse tumor TCRs had worse survival. Normal lung showed higher cumulative top 100 clone frequency than tumor.

The CDR3 consists of 15 residues. The germline V gene has CDR1 SGHAT and CDR2 FQNNGV. Three rounds of nested PCR, following a modified ARM-PCR protocol, produced the TCRbeta library. TCRdb analysed the multiplex PCR reads with MiXCR anew, one entry per CDR3 protein. The sample comprises about 110,000 distinct CDR3 sequences, 75% to 90% of which are singletons, and 22% rests with the top ten. Points on this clonotype: The antigen remains undetermined. The germline gene is not matched at one end of the junction; a read error may be the cause.

RNA was extracted from bulk tissue without any cell sorting. Donors were chemotherapy-naive, newly diagnosed lung cancer surgical patients in China, August–November 2014. The chain combines TRBV11-2 with TRBJ2-3, with a tentative D call TRBD2 (6 bases). Material for sequencing was lung tumor tissue. This clonotype originated in a man in his sixties or seventies with non-small cell lung cancer. DNA of the CDR3: TGTGCCAGCAACTTAGGGCCCGGCGGGGCGGATACGCACTATTTT. Translated, it gives CASNLGPGGADTHYF.